The clone carrying this T cell receptor (beta chain) appeared a single time. The antigen is unknown. These data originate in a study of PD-1 blockade in classical Hodgkin lymphoma. Findings and caveats of the study: Some patients began nivolumab under 1 year after ASCT. These patients were excluded from later analyses. Complete responders started with a diversity level that resembled newly diagnosed patients at baseline.

Specified time point: cycle 4 day 1 (C4D1), after about 6 weeks of nivolumab. Every patient had relapsed following autologous stem cell transplantation, and cohorts differed in brentuximab vedotin exposure. Isolation of CD4+ T cells from thawed PBMCs was performed by magnetic negative selection. Progressive disease, partial response or complete response was each patient's best response. The method was immunoSEQ multiplex PCR; TCRdb's version includes in-frame clones alone and lacks a portion of them. The data show roughly 30,000 clones, roughly four fifths seen once. The clonotype comes from a human donor with classical Hodgkin lymphoma. The source material was CD4+ T cells from blood, sampled before the fourth cycle of nivolumab.

CDR3 residues: CAISEVAGGPYEQYF. The CDR3 nucleotides read TGTGCCATCAGTGAAGTTGCCGGGGGACCCTACGAGCAGTACTTC. The chain recombines TRBV10-3 with TRBJ2-7; tentative D call: TRBD2 (6 bases). V was trimmed by 3 bases and J by 2 bases, leaving 14 bases between them. The CDR3 contains 15 residues. From germline, CDR1 is ENHRY and CDR2 SYGVKD.